The source of this T cell receptor beta chain is a study of vaccination effects on CD4 cells after COVID-19. For the study at large: Before any sequencing was done, the ViraFEST assay used viral peptide pools to expand antigen-specific CD4+ T cells. Post-vaccine specimens were collected at a median of 72 days following the second dose.

The J segment lost 4 bases and the V segment lost 0 bases, leaving 5 bases of the junction unmatched. The V gene's germline CDR1 is SGHTA and CDR2 FQGNSA. The CDR3 contains 15 residues. Study observations and caveats: Marked clonal contraction was seen in infection- and vaccine-induced clones late after vaccination.

The sample holds a few counts of this clone. Its specificity is not known. Assay used: immunoSEQ multiplex PCR; TCRdb lists only in-frame clones, some missing. This sample has under 70,000 clones, with around 69% found just once. Following an approximately 9-day culture, CD4+ T cells were purified. The participants, recipients of two vaccine doses, got either BNT162b2 or mRNA-1273. Half the medium was swapped for IL-2 medium on days 3 and 7. The V and J genes are TRBV7-2 and TRBJ1-1, with 7 bases fitting TRBD1. Sequencing used CD4+ T cells from PBMCs cultured without peptide, obtained after COVID-19 vaccination. This TCR was recovered from a human donor who received a COVID-19 vaccine. In nucleotides, the CDR3 is TGTGCCAGCAGCTTAGCGCCGGGACAGTTCACTGAAGCTTTCTTT. Translated, it gives CASSLAPGQFTEAFF.